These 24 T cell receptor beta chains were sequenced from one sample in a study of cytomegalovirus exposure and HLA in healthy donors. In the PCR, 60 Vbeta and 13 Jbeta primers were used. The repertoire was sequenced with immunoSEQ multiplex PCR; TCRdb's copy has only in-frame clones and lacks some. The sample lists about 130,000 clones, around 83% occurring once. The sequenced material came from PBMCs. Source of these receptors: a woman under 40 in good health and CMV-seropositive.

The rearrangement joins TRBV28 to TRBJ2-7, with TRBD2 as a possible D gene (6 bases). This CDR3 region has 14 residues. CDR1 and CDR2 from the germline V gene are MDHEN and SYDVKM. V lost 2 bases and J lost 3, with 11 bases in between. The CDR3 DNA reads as TGTGCCAGCAGTTTAGGCGGGAACAACTACGAGCAGTACTTC. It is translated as CASSLGGNNYEQYF.

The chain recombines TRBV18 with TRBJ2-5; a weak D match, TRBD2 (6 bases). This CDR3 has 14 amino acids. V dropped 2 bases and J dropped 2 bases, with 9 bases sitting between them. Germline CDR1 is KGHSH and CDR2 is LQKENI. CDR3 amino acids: CASSPGGRQETQYF. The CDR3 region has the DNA TGTGCCAGCTCACCAGGAGGGCGACAAGAGACCCAGTACTTC.

The CDR3 DNA reads TGTGCCAGCAGCGCCCTATCGGGACAGCGGAGAAACACCATATATTTT. Translation: CASSALSGQRRNTIYF. J is TRBJ1-3 and V is TRBV11-2, with 7 nucleotides matching TRBD1. Trimming at V came to 5 bases and at J to 5 bases, leaving 12 bases not matched to a gene. Germline V gene data show CDR1 as SGHAT and CDR2 as FQNNGV. This CDR3 is built from 16 residues. The full variable domain, its missing parts supplied by reference TRBV11-2 and TRBJ1-3, is EAGVAQSPRYKIIEKRQSVAFWCNPISGHATLYWYQQILGQGPKLLIQFQNNGVVDDSQLPKDRFSAERLKGVDSTLKIQPAKLEDSAVYLCASSALSGQRRNTIYFGEGSWLTVV.

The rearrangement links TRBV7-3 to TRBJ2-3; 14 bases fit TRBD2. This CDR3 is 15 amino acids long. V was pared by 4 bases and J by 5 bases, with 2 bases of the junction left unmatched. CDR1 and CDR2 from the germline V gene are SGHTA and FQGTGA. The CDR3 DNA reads TGTGCCAGCAGCTCTGGGACTAGCGGGGGAGATACGCAGTATTTT. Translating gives CASSSGTSGGDTQYF.

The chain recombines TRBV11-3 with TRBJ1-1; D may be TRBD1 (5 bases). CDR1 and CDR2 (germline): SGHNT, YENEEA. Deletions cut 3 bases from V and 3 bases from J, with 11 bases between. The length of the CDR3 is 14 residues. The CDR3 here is CASSLGQYDTEAFF. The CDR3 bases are TGTGCCAGCAGCTTGGGGCAGTATGACACTGAAGCTTTCTTT.

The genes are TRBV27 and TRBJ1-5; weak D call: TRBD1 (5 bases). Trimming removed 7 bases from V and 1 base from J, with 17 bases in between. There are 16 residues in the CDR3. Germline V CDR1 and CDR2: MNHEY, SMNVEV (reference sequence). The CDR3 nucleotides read TGTGCCAGCACCCCAAGGGCAGGGTTGAGCAATCAGCCCCAGCATTTT. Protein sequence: CASTPRAGLSNQPQHF.

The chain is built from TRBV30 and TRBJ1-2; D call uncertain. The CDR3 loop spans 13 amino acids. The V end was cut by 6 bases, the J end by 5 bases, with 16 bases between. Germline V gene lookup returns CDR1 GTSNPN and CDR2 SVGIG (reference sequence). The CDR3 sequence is CACGVGGGYGYTF. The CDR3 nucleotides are TGTGCCTGCGGGGTGGGTGGCGGATATGGCTACACCTTC.

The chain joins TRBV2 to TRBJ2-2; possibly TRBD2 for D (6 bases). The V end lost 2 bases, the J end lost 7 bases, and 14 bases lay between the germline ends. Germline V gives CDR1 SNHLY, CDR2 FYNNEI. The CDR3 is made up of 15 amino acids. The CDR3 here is CASSEQWRVGGELFF. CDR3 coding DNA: TGTGCCAGCAGTGAACAGTGGAGGGTGGGCGGGGAGCTGTTTTTT.

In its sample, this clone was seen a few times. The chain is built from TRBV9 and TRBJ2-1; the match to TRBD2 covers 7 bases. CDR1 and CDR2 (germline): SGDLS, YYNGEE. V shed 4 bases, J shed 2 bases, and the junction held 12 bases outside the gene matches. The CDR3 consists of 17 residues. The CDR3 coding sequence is TGTGCCAGCAGCCCTCTCGAAGGCGGGGGAACCTACAATGAGCAGTTCTTC. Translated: CASSPLEGGGTYNEQFF.

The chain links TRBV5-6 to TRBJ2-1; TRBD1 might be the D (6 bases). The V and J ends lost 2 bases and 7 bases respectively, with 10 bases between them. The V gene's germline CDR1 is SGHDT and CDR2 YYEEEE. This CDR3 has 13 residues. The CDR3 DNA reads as TGTGCCAGCAGCTTCCCACAGGGAAATGAGCAGTTCTTC. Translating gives CASSFPQGNEQFF. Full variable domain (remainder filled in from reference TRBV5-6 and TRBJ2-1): DAGVTQSPTHLIKTRGQQVTLRCSPKSGHDTVSWYQQALGQGPQFIFQYYEEEERQRGNFPDRFSGHQFPNYSSELNVNALLLGDSALYLCASSFPQGNEQFFGPGTRLTVL.

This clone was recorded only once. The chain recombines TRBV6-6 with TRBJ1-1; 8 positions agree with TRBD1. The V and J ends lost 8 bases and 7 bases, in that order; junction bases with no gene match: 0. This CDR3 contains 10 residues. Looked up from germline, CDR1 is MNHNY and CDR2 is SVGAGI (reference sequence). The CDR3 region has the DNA TGTGCCAGCGGGACAGGTGAAGCTTTCTTT. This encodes CASGTGEAFF.

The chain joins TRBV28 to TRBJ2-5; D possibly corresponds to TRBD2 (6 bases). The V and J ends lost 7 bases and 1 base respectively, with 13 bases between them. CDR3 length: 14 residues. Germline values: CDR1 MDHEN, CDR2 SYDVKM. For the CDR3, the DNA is TGTGCCAGCACGCTACGGACTACCCAAGAGACCCAGTACTTC. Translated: CASTLRTTQETQYF.

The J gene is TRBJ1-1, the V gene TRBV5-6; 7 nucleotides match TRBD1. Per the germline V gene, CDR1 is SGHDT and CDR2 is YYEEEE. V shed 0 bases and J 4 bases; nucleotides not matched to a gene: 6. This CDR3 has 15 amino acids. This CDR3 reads CASSLVTGAGTEAFF. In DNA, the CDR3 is TGTGCCAGCAGCTTGGTAACAGGGGCGGGCACTGAAGCTTTCTTT.

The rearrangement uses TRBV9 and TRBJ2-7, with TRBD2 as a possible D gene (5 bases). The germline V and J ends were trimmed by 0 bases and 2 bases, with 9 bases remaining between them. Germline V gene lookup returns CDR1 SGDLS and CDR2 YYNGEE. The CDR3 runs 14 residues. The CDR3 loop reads CASSVGGSAYEQYF. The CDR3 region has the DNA TGTGCCAGCAGCGTAGGGGGTAGCGCCTACGAGCAGTACTTC.

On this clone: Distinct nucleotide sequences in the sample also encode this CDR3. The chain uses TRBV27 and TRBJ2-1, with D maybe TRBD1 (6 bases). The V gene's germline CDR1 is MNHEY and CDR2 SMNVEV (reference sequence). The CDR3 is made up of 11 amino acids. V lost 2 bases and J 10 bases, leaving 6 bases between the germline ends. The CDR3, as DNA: TGTGCCAGCAGTTTAAGGGGGGAGCAGTTCTTC. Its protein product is CASSLRGEQFF.

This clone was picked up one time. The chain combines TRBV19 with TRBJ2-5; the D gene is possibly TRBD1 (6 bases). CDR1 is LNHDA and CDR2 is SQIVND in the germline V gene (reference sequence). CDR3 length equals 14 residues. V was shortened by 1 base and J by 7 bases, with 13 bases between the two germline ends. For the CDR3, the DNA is TGTGCCAGTAGTATAGTTGGGGGCTTGGGGACCCAGTACTTC. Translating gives CASSIVGGLGTQYF.

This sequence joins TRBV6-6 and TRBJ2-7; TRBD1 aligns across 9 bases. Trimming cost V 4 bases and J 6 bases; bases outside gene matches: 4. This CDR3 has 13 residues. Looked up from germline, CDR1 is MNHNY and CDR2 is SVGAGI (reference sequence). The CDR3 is CASSLRTGVEQYF. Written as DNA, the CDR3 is TGTGCCAGCAGTTTAAGGACAGGGGTCGAGCAGTACTTC.

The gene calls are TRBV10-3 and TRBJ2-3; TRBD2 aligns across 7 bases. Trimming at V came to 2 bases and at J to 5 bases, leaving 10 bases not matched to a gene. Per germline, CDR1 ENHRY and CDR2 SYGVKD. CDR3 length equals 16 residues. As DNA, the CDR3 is TGTGCCATCAGTGAGACGGCGGGAGTGGTGAAAGATACGCAGTATTTT. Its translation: CAISETAGVVKDTQYF.

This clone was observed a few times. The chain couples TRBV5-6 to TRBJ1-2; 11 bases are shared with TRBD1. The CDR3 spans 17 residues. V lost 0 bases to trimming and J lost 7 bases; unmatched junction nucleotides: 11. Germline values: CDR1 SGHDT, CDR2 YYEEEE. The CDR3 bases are TGTGCCAGCAGCTTGGGGACAGGGGGCGCAGAAAGTGGTGGCTACACCTTC. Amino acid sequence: CASSLGTGGAESGGYTF.

CDR3 bases: TGTGCCAGCAGCTCCCAGGGGGGTGGCTACACCTTC. The encoded protein is CASSSQGGGYTF. This chain connects TRBV7-3 to TRBJ1-2, with 7 bases aligning to TRBD1. Germline V CDR1 and CDR2: SGHTA, FQGTGA. The CDR3 has 12 residues. V shed 4 bases, J shed 7 bases, and the junction held 3 bases outside the gene matches.

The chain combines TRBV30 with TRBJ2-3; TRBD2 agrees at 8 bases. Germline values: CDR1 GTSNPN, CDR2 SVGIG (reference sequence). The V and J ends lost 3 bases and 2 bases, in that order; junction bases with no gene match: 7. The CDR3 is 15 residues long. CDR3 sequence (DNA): TGTGCCTGGAGCGGGGGGGCGATTCACACAGATACGCAGTATTTT. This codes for CAWSGGAIHTDTQYF.

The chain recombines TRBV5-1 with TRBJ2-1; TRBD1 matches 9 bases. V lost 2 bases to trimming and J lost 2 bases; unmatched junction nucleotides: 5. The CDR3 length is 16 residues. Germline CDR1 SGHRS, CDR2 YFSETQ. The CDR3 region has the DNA TGCGCCAGCAGCTTTTCCGGGACAGGGACCTACAATGAGCAGTTCTTC. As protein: CASSFSGTGTYNEQFF.

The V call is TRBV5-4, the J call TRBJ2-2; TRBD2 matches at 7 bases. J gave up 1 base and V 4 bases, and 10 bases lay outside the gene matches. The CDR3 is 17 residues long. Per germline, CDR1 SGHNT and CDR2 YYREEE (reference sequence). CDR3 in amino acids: CASSPWGGRGNTGELFF. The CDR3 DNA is TGTGCCAGCAGCCCCTGGGGGGGTCGGGGGAACACCGGGGAGCTGTTTTTT.

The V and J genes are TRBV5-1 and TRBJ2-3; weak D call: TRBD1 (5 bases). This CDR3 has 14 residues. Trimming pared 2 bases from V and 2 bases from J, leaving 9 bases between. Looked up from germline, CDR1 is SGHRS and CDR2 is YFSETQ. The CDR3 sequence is CASSFDSPTDTQYF. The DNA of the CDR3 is TGCGCCAGCAGCTTCGACAGCCCCACAGATACGCAGTATTTT.